The rows below give T cell receptor beta chains drawn from one sample of a study of blood T cell repertoires in COVID-19. Repertoires were generated with immunoSEQ multiplex PCR, while TCRdb's copy carries only in-frame clones and drops some. In the table there are 100,000 to 150,000 clones, roughly 85% of which are singletons. Material: peripheral blood. The origin of the receptors is a woman older than 75 with acute or convalescent COVID-19. Each CDR3 is given with its conserved first and last residue.

j_gene | v_gene | CDR3aa
TRBJ1-5 | TRBV19 | CASRDRSSQPQHF
TRBJ2-7 | TRBV7-8 | CASSKTSTLYEQYF
TRBJ1-1 | TRBV6-5 | CASRPSGRGAAFF
TRBJ1-2 | TRBV7-9 | CASSPHRQGSGGYTF
TRBJ1-6 | TRBV11-3 | CASSQNPANSPLHF
TRBJ2-2 | TRBV29-1 | CSVGQGATGELFF
TRBJ2-5 | TRBV9 | CASSARGGGYQETQYF
TRBJ1-3 | TRBV28 | CASSPGGWGTDGNTIYF
TRBJ2-7 | TRBV7-6 | CASSGAGGRGEQYF
TRBJ2-4 | TRBV5-4 | CASSSGGLAGGLAKNIQYF
TRBJ1-5 | TRBV19 | CASSIGGQPQHF
TRBJ2-2 | TRBV4-1 | CASSQRFGGLQTGELFF
TRBJ2-7 | TRBV5-5 | CASSLRVGEAYEQYF
TRBJ2-7 | TRBV25-1 | CASSQVRGVGHEQYF
TRBJ1-5 | TRBV5-1 | CASSFGGNQPQHF
TRBJ1-1 | TRBV19 | CASSMAGAMNTEAFF
TRBJ2-7 | TRBV5-1 | CASSRDLNRGRAAGGFHEQYF
TRBJ1-1 | TRBV29-1 | CSTGQGRTEAFF
TRBJ2-3 | TRBV12-5 | CASGSNTDTQYF
TRBJ1-1 | TRBV27 | CASRNGLMPPGQGANTEAFF
TRBJ1-1 | TRBV3-1/TRBV3-2 | CASTSQGMNTEAFF
TRBJ1-1 | TRBV6-5 | CASSLQGNTEAFF
TRBJ1-4 | TRBV29-1 | CSVRQGTNEKLFF
TRBJ1-5 | TRBV28 | CASRRVNQPQHF
TRBJ1-1 | TRBV10-3 | CAISEFSLRGTEAFF
TRBJ1-2 | TRBV5-1 | CASSPRQVSIGYTF
TRBJ1-1 | TRBV6-4 | CASRPDRSTQRAFF
TRBJ1-5 | TRBV19 | CASSIDRGQPQHF
TRBJ1-4 | TRBV10-3 | CAIGGQSNEKLFF
TRBJ2-3 | TRBV27 | CASSPSSYAGTQYF
TRBJ1-6 | TRBV28 | CASSSPPPGDSPLHF
TRBJ1-6 | TRBV9 | CASSVESGGASSPLHF
TRBJ1-5 | TRBV4-1 | CASSQSPLLPQHF
TRBJ1-1 | TRBV5-8 | CASNRRNTEAFF
TRBJ1-5 | TRBV5-1 | CASSSGQANQPQHF
TRBJ1-3 | TRBV19 | CASSFTGSGNTIYF
TRBJ1-2 | TRBV4-1 | CASSQGTGGYGYTF